The T cell receptor beta chain under discussion was sequenced for a study of Ad26.COV2.S vaccination and SARS-CoV-2 variants. Study in general: Intramuscular Ad26.COV2.S at 5x10^10 or 1x10^11 viral particles.

Treatment meaning: approximately 18 received Ad26.COV2.S at low or high dose, single or two shots; roughly five received placebo; per-sample allocation not given. At day 63 after the first vaccine or placebo injection, samples were drawn. Trimming stripped 7 bases from V and 4 bases from J, with 20 bases between. There are 15 residues in the CDR3. The germline gives CDR1 MDHEN, CDR2 SYDVKM. Data came from immunoSEQ multiplex PCR; TCRdb stores just in-frame clones and leaves some out. The sample includes roughly 680,000 clones, about 90% of them seen just once. Remarks on this clone: Its antigen remains unidentified.

Findings and limits, study-wide: Placebo recipients and vaccine recipients were similar in non-spike TCR breadth. Placebo recipients showed lower spike-specific TCR breadth than vaccinees. Substantial breadth in spike-specific CD8+ and CD4+ T cell responses was reportedly seen after vaccination.

This receptor was obtained from a person between 18 and 65 years old who received the Ad26.COV2.S COVID-19 vaccine or a placebo. Sequencing used peripheral blood, obtained in a trial of Ad26.COV2.S vaccine versus placebo. V and J are TRBV28 and TRBJ2-7; D may be TRBD1 (5 bases). The CDR3: CASIHGRGVMYEQYF. The CDR3 DNA sequence: TGTGCCAGCATCCACGGTAGGGGTGTTATGTACGAGCAGTACTTC.